Listed here are 27 T cell receptor beta chains from one sample, sequenced in a study of blood T cell repertoires in COVID-19. Generated by immunoSEQ multiplex PCR, the TCRdb table keeps only in-frame clones and is missing some. The sample contains around 170,000 clones, 80% to 90% of which appear only once. The sample taken for sequencing was peripheral blood. Receptor source: a man aged 25-45 years with active or convalescent COVID-19.

The rearrangement joins TRBV25-1 to TRBJ2-7, with a possible D match to TRBD1 (5 bases). CDR1 and CDR2 (germline): MGHDK, SYGVNS. The CDR3 loop spans 12 amino acids. V was shortened by 3 bases and J by 3 bases, with 6 bases between the two germline ends. CDR3 in DNA: TGTGCCAGCAGTGACAGGGTCTACGAGCAGTACTTC. This encodes CASSDRVYEQYF.

The table lists this clone with a count of one. The J gene is TRBJ1-5, the V gene TRBV29-1, with 9 bases identical to TRBD1. Trimming at V came to 7 bases and at J to 1 base, leaving 2 bases not matched to a gene. The germline V gene has CDR1 SQVTM and CDR2 ANQGSEA. The CDR3 totals 13 residues. The CDR3 sequence is CSATGGSNQPQHF. DNA of the CDR3: TGCAGCGCGACAGGGGGGAGCAATCAGCCCCAGCATTTT.

The CDR3, as DNA: TGTGCCAGCAGGTCCAGGGGCGCCCCCGGGGAGCTGTTTTTT. Its protein is CASRSRGAPGELFF. The chain carries TRBV7-8 and TRBJ2-2; a weak D match, TRBD1 (6 bases). Germline lookup yields CDR1 SGHVS and CDR2 FQNEAQ. The germline V and J ends were trimmed by 6 bases and 6 bases, with 14 bases remaining between them. The CDR3 consists of 14 residues. The variable domain in full, completed from reference TRBV7-8 and TRBJ2-2, reads GAGVSQSPRYKVAKRGQDVALRCDPISGHVSLFWYQQALGQGPEFLTYFQNEAQLDKSGLPSDRFFAERPEGSVSTLKIQRTQQEDSAVYLCASRSRGAPGELFFGEGSRLTVL.

This sequence joins TRBV10-3 and TRBJ2-5; 8 bases fit TRBD2. The J segment lost 1 base and the V segment lost 0 bases, leaving 10 bases of the junction unmatched. CDR3 length: 18 amino acids. Germline lookup yields CDR1 ENHRY and CDR2 SYGVKD. Here the CDR3 reads CAISESRERGPVQETQYF. The CDR3 DNA sequence: TGTGCCATCAGTGAGTCAAGGGAGCGGGGGCCCGTCCAAGAGACCCAGTACTTC.

This clone was observed a single time. The chain has TRBV6-5 and TRBJ1-5; TRBD1 is a possible D gene (5 bases). The V and J ends lost 6 bases and 5 bases respectively, with 11 bases between them. The CDR3 totals 13 residues. Germline-derived CDR1 and CDR2 are MNHEY and SVGAGI. Written as DNA, the CDR3 is TGTGCCAGCAGGTCACAGGATTATCAGCCCCAGCATTTT. Its translation: CASRSQDYQPQHF.

This chain connects TRBV5-4 to TRBJ1-1; 10 bases fit TRBD1. The germline V gene encodes CDR1 SGHNT and CDR2 YYREEE (reference sequence). V shed 6 bases, J shed 1 base, and the junction held 3 bases outside the gene matches. The CDR3 runs to 14 residues. CDR3 coding DNA: TGTGCCAGCACCTGGGACAGGGGGAACACTGAAGCTTTCTTT. It translates to CASTWDRGNTEAFF. The variable domain in full, with the rest retrieved from reference TRBV5-4 and TRBJ1-1, is ETGVTQSPTHLIKTRGQQVTLRCSSQSGHNTVSWYQQALGQGPQFIFQYYREEENGRGNFPPRFSGLQFPNYSSELNVNALELDDSALYLCASTWDRGNTEAFFGQGTRLTVV.

This chain links TRBV9 with TRBJ2-1; TRBD1 matches 9 bases. The CDR3 runs 13 residues. Germline-derived CDR1 and CDR2 are SGDLS and YYNGEE. With 6 bases clipped from V and 6 bases from J, the junction kept 4 bases outside the gene matches. The CDR3 protein is CASTRQGVNEQFF. Written as DNA, the CDR3 is TGTGCCAGCACCCGACAGGGGGTCAATGAGCAGTTCTTC.

The V and J genes are TRBV19 and TRBJ1-6, with D possibly TRBD1 on 5 matching bases. Looked up from germline, CDR1 is LNHDA and CDR2 is SQIVND (reference sequence). V gave up 10 bases and J gave up 7 bases, with 14 bases separating them. This CDR3 is 13 amino acids long. The CDR3 DNA sequence: TGTGCCACTTCAGGGCCCAGGAATTCACCCCTCCACTTT. Translating gives CATSGPRNSPLHF.

This chain joins TRBV11-3 and TRBJ2-5; weak D call: TRBD2 (6 bases). The CDR3 contains 15 residues. CDR1 and CDR2 from the germline V gene are SGHNT and YENEEA. The V and J ends lost 1 base and 2 bases respectively, with 11 bases between them. CDR3 bases: TGTGCCAGCAGCTTAGGGGGAGGTAAACAAGAGACCCAGTACTTC. It codes for CASSLGGGKQETQYF.

The chain combines TRBV7-9 with TRBJ1-3; 8 nucleotides match TRBD1. Germline V lookup: CDR1 SEHNR, CDR2 FQNEAQ (reference sequence). This CDR3 spans 16 amino acids. V dropped 6 bases and J dropped 6; count of bases not matched to a gene: 13. CDR3 protein: CASRKYWTGRENTIYF. CDR3 bases: TGTGCCAGCAGGAAATACTGGACAGGGAGGGAAAACACCATATATTTT.

The genes are TRBV11-2 and TRBJ2-5, with D maybe TRBD1 (6 bases). The CDR3 runs 16 residues. The V gene's germline CDR1 is SGHAT and CDR2 FQNNGV. Trimming left V 0 bases short and J 4 bases short, with 15 bases between. The CDR3 DNA sequence: TGTGCCAGCAGCTTAGAGGGGGCTAGCACAGGAGAGACCCAGTACTTC. Its protein is CASSLEGASTGETQYF.

This clone was observed a single time. The chain couples TRBV25-1 to TRBJ1-1, with a tentative D call TRBD1 (5 bases). This CDR3 region has 14 residues. V lost 2 bases, J lost 2 bases, and 9 bases lay in between. Germline V gives CDR1 MGHDK, CDR2 SYGVNS. CDR3 sequence reads: CASSEGHFNTEAFF. As DNA, the CDR3 is TGTGCCAGCAGTGAAGGACATTTTAACACTGAAGCTTTCTTT.

This clone was picked up a small number of times. The CDR3 loop reads CASSPRGLGSTEAFF. DNA of the CDR3: TGTGCCAGCAGCCCAAGGGGGCTTGGGAGCACTGAAGCTTTCTTT. The chain is built from TRBV3-1 (or the pseudogene TRBV3-2) and TRBJ1-1; 7 bases match TRBD1. Germline lookup yields CDR1 LGHDT and CDR2 YNNKEL (reference sequence). After removal of 4 bases from V and 4 bases from J, the junction contained 9 bases not matched to a gene. The CDR3 covers 15 residues.

This chain joins TRBV28 and TRBJ2-7, with 10 positions matching TRBD1. Trimming took 5 bases from V and 6 from J; bases not matched to a gene: 4. The CDR3 has 13 residues. CDR1 and CDR2 (germline): MDHEN, SYDVKM. The CDR3: CASSLRDRGEQYV. Here the CDR3 DNA reads TGTGCCAGCAGTCTGCGGGACAGGGGCGAGCAGTACGTC.

This sequence joins TRBV19 and TRBJ2-7; 9 bases are shared with TRBD2. The trim removed 3 bases at V and 3 bases at J, leaving 6 bases unmatched. Germline CDR1 reads LNHDA; CDR2 reads SQIVND (reference sequence). This CDR3 region has 15 residues. This CDR3 is CASSMGWTSDYEQYF. In nucleotides, the CDR3 is TGTGCCAGTAGTATGGGGTGGACTAGCGACTACGAGCAGTACTTC.

This clone has only one observation. The chain employs TRBV7-9 and TRBJ2-2; possible D gene TRBD1, 6 bases. Trimming shortened V by 10 bases and J by 2 bases, and 17 bases separated the two germline ends. This CDR3 spans 15 amino acids. Germline V CDR1 and CDR2: SEHNR, FQNEAQ (reference sequence). The CDR3 is CAIRQAVLNTGELFF. The CDR3 nucleotides read TGTGCCATTCGACAGGCCGTACTCAACACCGGGGAGCTGTTTTTT.

This chain uses TRBV12-1 with TRBJ2-1; no DNA check was done on the table's D call, TRBD2. TRBV12-1 is annotated as a pseudogene. The CDR3 runs to 18 residues. CDR3 residues: CASSFGGGGPPSYNEQFF. Written as DNA, the CDR3 is TGTGCCAGCAGCTTTGGGGGCGGGGGACCGCCTTCCTACAATGAGCAGTTCTTC.

The J gene is TRBJ2-7, the V gene TRBV10-1; D is possibly TRBD1 (6 bases). Trimming shortened V by 2 bases and J by 4 bases, and 18 bases separated the two germline ends. Germline CDR1 and CDR2: WNHNN and SYGVQD (reference sequence). CDR3 length equals 16 residues. In DNA, the CDR3 is TGCGCCAGCAGTGAGGGGGGATTAGGGGGATGGTACGAGCAGTACTTC. Translated: CASSEGGLGGWYEQYF.

The chain carries TRBV6-5 and TRBJ1-4; 12 bases align to TRBD1. The V and J ends lost 6 bases and 8 bases, in that order; junction bases with no gene match: 7. The germline gives CDR1 MNHEY, CDR2 SVGAGI. CDR3 size: 15 residues. Here the CDR3 DNA reads TGTGCCAGCAGGGGGACAGGGGGCGGATGGGAAAAACTGTTTTTT. As protein: CASRGTGGGWEKLFF.

For this clone: This sample includes further DNA sequences coding for the same CDR3. The chain employs TRBV5-1 and TRBJ2-3; D is possibly TRBD1 (5 bases). The V and J ends lost 4 bases and 1 base respectively, with 7 bases between them. Germline CDR1 is SGHRS and CDR2 is YFSETQ. The CDR3 is 13 amino acids. The CDR3 region is CASSLGGTDTQYF. The CDR3, as DNA: TGCGCCAGCAGCCTAGGGGGCACAGATACGCAGTATTTT. The whole variable domain, remainder taken from reference TRBV5-1 and TRBJ2-3, is KAGVTQTPRYLIKTRGQQVTLSCSPISGHRSVSWYQQTPGQGLQFLFEYFSETQRNKGNFPGRFSGRQFSNSRSEMNVSTLELGDSALYLCASSLGGTDTQYFGPGTRLTVL.

J is TRBJ2-7 and V is TRBV6-2 or TRBV6-3; TRBD2 aligns across 11 bases. Germline lookup yields CDR1 MNHEY and CDR2 SVGEGT. This CDR3 is built from 15 residues. Trimming took 6 bases from V and 0 from J; bases not matched to a gene: 4. The CDR3 protein is CASSIAGGGSYEQYF. The CDR3 DNA reads TGTGCCAGCAGCATAGCGGGAGGGGGCTCCTACGAGCAGTACTTC.

The chain combines TRBV30 with TRBJ1-6; a possible D gene is TRBD1 (6 bases). The CDR3 spans 15 residues. The V end lost 0 bases, the J end lost 0 bases, and 6 bases lay between the germline ends. Germline CDR1 is GTSNPN and CDR2 is SVGIG (reference sequence). The chain's CDR3 is CAWSVGASYNSPLHF. The CDR3 nucleotides are TGTGCCTGGAGTGTGGGGGCCTCCTATAATTCACCCCTCCACTTT.

The chain couples TRBV28 to TRBJ1-1; no clear D. V lost 6 bases, J lost 4 bases, and 9 bases lay in between. Germline V gene lookup returns CDR1 MDHEN and CDR2 SYDVKM. CDR3 length: 12 amino acids. The chain's CDR3 is CASSPEATEAFF. The DNA of the CDR3 is TGTGCCAGCAGCCCTGAGGCCACTGAAGCTTTCTTT.

This rearrangement joins TRBV9 to TRBJ2-5, with 9 nucleotides matching TRBD2. Germline V CDR1 and CDR2: SGDLS, YYNGEE. The V gene end was trimmed by 4 bases and the J gene end by 2 bases; junction bases not matched to a gene: 9. The CDR3 length is 16 residues. The CDR3 spells CASSPPRSGGQETQYF. The CDR3 DNA reads TGTGCCAGCAGCCCACCCCGGAGCGGGGGGCAAGAGACCCAGTACTTC. The full variable domain, its missing parts supplied by reference TRBV9 and TRBJ2-5, is DSGVTQTPKHLITATGQRVTLRCSPRSGDLSVYWYQQSLDQGLQFLIQYYNGEERAKGNILERFSAQQFPDLHSELNLSSLELGDSALYFCASSPPRSGGQETQYFGPGTRLLVL.

This clone was detected only a few times. The chain couples TRBV10-3 to TRBJ1-1; D perhaps matches TRBD1 (5 bases). The germline V gene has CDR1 ENHRY and CDR2 SYGVKD. Trimming removed 3 bases at V and 1 base at J, with 6 bases between. There are 13 residues in the CDR3. As DNA, the CDR3 is TGTGCCATCAGTGACGGACAGAACACTGAAGCTTTCTTT. It translates to CAISDGQNTEAFF.

The rearrangement joins TRBV6-5 to TRBJ1-3, with D hard to call. The germline V gene has CDR1 MNHEY and CDR2 SVGAGI. The CDR3 has 16 amino acids. Trimming left V 2 bases short and J 0 bases short, with 11 bases between. DNA of the CDR3: TGTGCCAGCAGTTACATGGTAGGGAGCTCTGGAAACACCATATATTTT. Its translation is CASSYMVGSSGNTIYF.

V gene TRBV2 combines with J gene TRBJ2-5; TRBD2 agrees at 9 bases. The J segment lost 3 bases and the V segment lost 6 bases, leaving 5 bases of the junction unmatched. Per germline, CDR1 SNHLY and CDR2 FYNNEI. This CDR3 comprises 14 residues. The CDR3 loop is CASRAAGGEETQYF. In DNA form, the CDR3 reads TGTGCCAGCAGAGCAGCGGGGGGCGAAGAGACCCAGTACTTC.